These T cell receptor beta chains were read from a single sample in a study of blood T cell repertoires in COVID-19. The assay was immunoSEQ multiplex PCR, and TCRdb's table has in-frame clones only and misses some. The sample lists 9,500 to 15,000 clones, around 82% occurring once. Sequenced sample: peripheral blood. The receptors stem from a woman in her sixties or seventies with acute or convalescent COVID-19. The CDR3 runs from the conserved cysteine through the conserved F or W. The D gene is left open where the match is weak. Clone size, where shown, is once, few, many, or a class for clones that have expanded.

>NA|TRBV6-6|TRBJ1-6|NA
TGTGCCAGCAGTTATCAGACTATTAATTCACCCCTCCACTTT
CASSYQTINSPLHF
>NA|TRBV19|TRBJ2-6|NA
TGTGCCAGTGGTAGGAGTTCTGGGGCCAACGTCCTGACTTTC
CASGRSSGANVLTF
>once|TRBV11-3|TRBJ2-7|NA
TGTGCCAGCAGCTTAGTCCGGGACTCCTTGCAGTACTTC
CASSLVRDSLQYF
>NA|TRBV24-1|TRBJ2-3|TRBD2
TGTGCCACCAGTGACCTCCCGCTAGCGGGGGGGTTCACAGATACGCAGTATTTT
CATSDLPLAGGFTDTQYF
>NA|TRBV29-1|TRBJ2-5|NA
TGCAGTGGGGGGTTGGGAGAGACCCAGTACTTC
CSGGLGETQYF
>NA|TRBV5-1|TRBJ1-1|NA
TGCGCCAGCAGCTTGGCCGGGACACGGGGCACTGAAGCTTTCTTT
CASSLAGTRGTEAFF
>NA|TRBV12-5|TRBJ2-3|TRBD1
TGTGCTAGTGGTTCCCCTACGCCGGGACAGGGGACAACAGATACGCAGTATTTT
CASGSPTPGQGTTDTQYF
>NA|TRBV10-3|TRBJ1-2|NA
TGTGCCATCAGTGAGTCGGGGCTCTATGGCTACACCTTC
CAISESGLYGYTF
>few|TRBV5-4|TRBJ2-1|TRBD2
TGTGCCAGCAGCGCGACTAGCGGTTACAATGAGCAGTTCTTC
CASSATSGYNEQFF
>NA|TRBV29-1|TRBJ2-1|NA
TGCAGCGTTGAACCCTCGGGGAATGAGCAGTTCTTC
CSVEPSGNEQFF
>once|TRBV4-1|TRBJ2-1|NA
TGCGCCAGCAGCCAGCCAGCCGCGACAGTCTCCTACAATGAGCAGTTCTTC
CASSQPAATVSYNEQFF
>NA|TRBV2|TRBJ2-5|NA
TGTGCCAGCAGTGGACGGACATTTCAAGAGACCCAGTACTTC
CASSGRTFQETQYF
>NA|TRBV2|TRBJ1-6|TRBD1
TGTGCCAGCAGAACCGGGACAGATAATTCACCCCTCCACTTT
CASRTGTDNSPLHF
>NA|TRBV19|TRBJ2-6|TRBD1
TGTGCCAGTAGTACGGGGACAGGACTGTATGTCCTGACTTTC
CASSTGTGLYVLTF
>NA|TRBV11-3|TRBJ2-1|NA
TGTGCCAGCAGCCCGAATCCTGACTCGGTCGCTGAGCAGTTCTTC
CASSPNPDSVAEQFF
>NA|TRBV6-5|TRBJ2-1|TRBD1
TGTGCCAGCAGTCCGACAGGGAACTACAATGAGCAGTTCTTC
CASSPTGNYNEQFF
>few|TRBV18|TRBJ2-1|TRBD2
TGTGCCAGCTCACCAAGTCGGGGGGGCATGGATGAGCAGTTCTTC
CASSPSRGGMDEQFF
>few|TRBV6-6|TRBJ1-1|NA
TGTGCCAGCAGACATGACAGGAACACTGAAGCTTTCTTT
CASRHDRNTEAFF
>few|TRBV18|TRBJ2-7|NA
TGTGCCAGCTCACCGGCAAGGACATCGGGCGAGCAGTACTTC
CASSPARTSGEQYF
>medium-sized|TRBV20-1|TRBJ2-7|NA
TGCAGTGCTAGTGGCAGGGGACGCTACGAGCAGTACTTC
CSASGRGRYEQYF
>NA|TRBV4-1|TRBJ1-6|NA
TGCGCCAGCAGCCACCCGGGGGGACCCCTCCACTTT
CASSHPGGPLHF
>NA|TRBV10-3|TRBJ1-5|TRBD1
TGTGCCATCAGTGAGTCACAGGGGGGACAGCCCCAGCATTTT
CAISESQGGQPQHF
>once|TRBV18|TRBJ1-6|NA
TGTGCCAGCTCACCGACAGGACTCGGTCGAGGGCCCCTCCACTTT
CASSPTGLGRGPLHF
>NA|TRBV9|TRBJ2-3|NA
TGTGCCAGCAGCCGCCGGGGGTCTCCTAGCACAGATACGCAGTATTTT
CASSRRGSPSTDTQYF
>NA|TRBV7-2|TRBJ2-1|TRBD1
TGTGCCAGCAGCTCCCTACAGGGGGCAACGAATGAGCAGTTCTTC
CASSSLQGATNEQFF
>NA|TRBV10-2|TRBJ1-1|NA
TGCGCCAGCAGGCGCCAGGGTGTTAGGAACACTGAAGCTTTCTTT
CASRRQGVRNTEAFF
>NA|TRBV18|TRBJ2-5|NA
TGTGCCAGCCGCATGAACACCCAAGAGACCCAGTACTTC
CASRMNTQETQYF
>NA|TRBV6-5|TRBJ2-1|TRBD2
TGTGCCGCCGCTAGCGGGGGGACCTCCTACAATGAGCAGTTCTTC
CAAASGGTSYNEQFF
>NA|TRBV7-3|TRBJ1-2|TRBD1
TGTGCCAGCAGCCCTGACAGGGGGCTTGGTGGCTACACCTTC
CASSPDRGLGGYTF
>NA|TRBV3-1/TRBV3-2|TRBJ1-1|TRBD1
TGTGCCAGCAGCCCCCTGGCACAGGGGGTCACTGAAGCTTTCTTT
CASSPLAQGVTEAFF
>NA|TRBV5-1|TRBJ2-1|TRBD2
TGCGCCAGCAGCGATGCGGGGGGCCGCTACAATGAGCAGTTCTTC
CASSDAGGRYNEQFF
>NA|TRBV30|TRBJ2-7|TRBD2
TGTGCCTGGAGCGAACTAGCGGGGGGCTACGAGCAGTACTTC
CAWSELAGGYEQYF
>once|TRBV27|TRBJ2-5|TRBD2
TGTGCCAGCAGTTTAACGGGGGGCCAAGAGACCCAGTACTTC
CASSLTGGQETQYF
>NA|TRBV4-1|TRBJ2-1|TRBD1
TGCGCCAGCAGCCACCGGGACAGGGGGAACAATGAGCAGTTCTTC
CASSHRDRGNNEQFF
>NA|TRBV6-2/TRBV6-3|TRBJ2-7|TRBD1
TGTGCCAGCAGTCCCTTCCGGGACAGGGGGGTCGAGCAGTACTTC
CASSPFRDRGVEQYF
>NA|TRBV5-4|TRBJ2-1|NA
TGTGCCAGCAGCCCCCGCGATGGATGGGGGGGCGGTGAGCAGTTCTTC
CASSPRDGWGGGEQFF
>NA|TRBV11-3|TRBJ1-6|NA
TGTGCCAGCAGCTTAGAATTACGGGAATCCCTCCACTTT
CASSLELRESLHF
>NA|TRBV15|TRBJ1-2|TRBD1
TGTGCCACCAGCAGGGGGGACAGGATCTATGGCTACACCTTC
CATSRGDRIYGYTF
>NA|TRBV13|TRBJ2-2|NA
TGTGCCAGCAGATCTTGGCAGTCGAACACCGGGGAGCTGTTTTTT
CASRSWQSNTGELFF
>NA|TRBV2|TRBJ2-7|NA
TGTGCCAGCAGGTTCCCCCGCGAGCAGTACTTC
CASRFPREQYF
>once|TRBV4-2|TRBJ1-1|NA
TGTGCCAGCAGCCAAGATCGGCCAGGGAGGTATACTGAAGCTTTCTTT
CASSQDRPGRYTEAFF
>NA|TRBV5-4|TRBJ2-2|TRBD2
TGTGCCAGCAGCTTGGTCCTAGCGGGGGGGAACGGGGAGCTGTTTTTT
CASSLVLAGGNGELFF
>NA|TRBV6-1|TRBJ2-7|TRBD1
TGTGCCAGCAGTGAATGGACAGGGGGTTCCTACGAGCAGTACTTC
CASSEWTGGSYEQYF
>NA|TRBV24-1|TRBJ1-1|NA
TGTGCCACCAGTGATTTAAACAGAAACACTGAAGCTTTCTTT
CATSDLNRNTEAFF
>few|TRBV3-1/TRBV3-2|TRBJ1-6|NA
TGTGCCAGCAGCCAAGGACAGTACCTAAATTCACCCCTCCACTTT
CASSQGQYLNSPLHF
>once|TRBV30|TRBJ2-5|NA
TGTGCCTGGAGTGTGTTAGGCAGGGGATTTGAAGAGACCCAGTACTTC
CAWSVLGRGFEETQYF
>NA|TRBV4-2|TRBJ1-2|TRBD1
TGTGCCAGCAGCCAAGAGACAGGGAGGTGGTATGGCTACACCTTC
CASSQETGRWYGYTF
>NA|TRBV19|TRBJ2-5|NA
TGTGCCAGTAGGGGAACCCCGGGGCAAGAGACCCAGTACTTC
CASRGTPGQETQYF